The 21 T cell receptor beta chains presented below share a single source sample, sequenced in a study of blood T cell repertoires in COVID-19. Some clones are missing from TCRdb's copy, which holds only in-frame ones; the method was immunoSEQ multiplex PCR. The table shows about 400,000 clones, with approximately 86% occurring only once. The sequencing sample was made of peripheral blood. The receptors stem from a human donor in a cohort sampled during active COVID-19.

This clone occurred once. The chain recombines TRBV6-5 with TRBJ1-3, with TRBD1 as a possible D gene (5 bases). Per the germline V gene, CDR1 is MNHEY and CDR2 is SVGAGI. Between the trimmed V and J ends, which lost 7 bases and 1 base, there was a span of 14 bases. The CDR3 is 15 amino acids. CDR3 protein: CASNFGGTSGNTIYF. The CDR3 region has the DNA TGTGCCAGCAACTTCGGAGGGACGTCTGGAAACACCATATATTTT.

The chain links TRBV18 to TRBJ1-3; 9 bases map to TRBD1. Germline assignment: CDR1 KGHSH and CDR2 LQKENI. Trimming at V came to 8 bases and at J to 0 bases, leaving 23 bases not matched to a gene. The CDR3 is 21 amino acids. The CDR3 DNA reads TGTGCCAGCACAACCAGCCTGGCCGGGACAGGGAGCCTCCCCTCTGGAAACACCATATATTTT. Translating gives CASTTSLAGTGSLPSGNTIYF.

DNA of the CDR3: TGTGCCAGCAGCACTCGAGCTGGAAACACCATATATTTT. Its protein is CASSTRAGNTIYF. The chain recombines TRBV7-3 with TRBJ1-3; D ambiguous. CDR3 length: 13 amino acids. Deletions cut 5 bases from V and 2 bases from J, with 7 bases between. Germline V gives CDR1 SGHTA, CDR2 FQGTGA.

The J gene is TRBJ1-4, the V gene TRBV4-1; perhaps TRBD1 as D (6 bases). The V gene lost 5 bases and the J gene lost 4 bases, with 11 bases spanning the gap. Per germline, CDR1 MGHRA and CDR2 YSYEKL. The CDR3 loop spans 14 amino acids. The CDR3 nucleotides read TGCGCCAGCAGCAGACAGGAGAGTAATGAAAAACTGTTTTTT. Encoded protein: CASSRQESNEKLFF.

This clone was observed a single time. The DNA for the CDR3 is TGTGCCAGCAGCCCATACACTACAGGGGGCGCGGACTATGGCTACACCTTC. Translated: CASSPYTTGGADYGYTF. This rearrangement joins TRBV9 to TRBJ1-2; 9 positions agree with TRBD1. V shed 4 bases and J 3 bases; nucleotides not matched to a gene: 13. This CDR3 region has 17 residues. CDR1 and CDR2 from the germline V gene are SGDLS and YYNGEE.

The V call is TRBV5-8, the J call TRBJ2-1, with TRBD1 matching 8 bases. The V gene's germline CDR1 is SGHTS and CDR2 YDEGEE. The CDR3 totals 15 residues. J was trimmed by 2 bases and V by 4 bases; bases with no gene match: 5. This CDR3 reads CASSLGTGTYNEQFF. The CDR3 DNA sequence: TGTGCCAGCAGCCTCGGGACAGGTACCTACAATGAGCAGTTCTTC.

This rearrangement joins TRBV27 to TRBJ1-2; D is unclear. Germline V lookup: CDR1 MNHEY, CDR2 SMNVEV (reference sequence). The V gene lost 0 bases and the J gene lost 3 bases, with 14 bases spanning the gap. CDR3 size: 16 residues. CDR3 bases: TGTGCCAGCAGTTTATCCCCTCTAGTGCCACACTATGGCTACACCTTC. It specifies CASSLSPLVPHYGYTF.

J is TRBJ2-7 and V is TRBV4-1; 7 bases are a match to TRBD1. The CDR3 is 16 amino acids. V shed 0 bases and J 2 bases; nucleotides not matched to a gene: 7. The germline CDR1 and CDR2 sequences are MGHRA and YSYEKL. The CDR3 loop is CASSQDPQTGTYEQYF. The CDR3 DNA reads TGCGCCAGCAGCCAAGACCCACAGACAGGGACCTACGAGCAGTACTTC.

In nucleotides, the CDR3 is TGTGCCAGCAGTTACTCCGGGACAGGCGTTCAGGAAAAACTGTTTTTT. This encodes CASSYSGTGVQEKLFF. The chain carries TRBV6-5 and TRBJ1-4; 8 bases are a match to TRBD1. V gave up 0 bases and J gave up 8 bases; unmatched junction bases: 8. The germline gives CDR1 MNHEY, CDR2 SVGAGI. CDR3 length: 16 residues.

This clone was observed once. The chain joins TRBV4-1 to TRBJ2-1; tentatively, D is TRBD2 (6 bases). The CDR3 totals 11 residues. With 4 bases removed from V and 9 bases from J, the gap between germline ends came to 7 bases. Germline V gene data show CDR1 as MGHRA and CDR2 as YSYEKL. The CDR3 DNA reads TGCGCCAGCAGCCTAGCGGCTGAGCAGTTCTTC. Its protein is CASSLAAEQFF.

The J gene is TRBJ2-1, the V gene TRBV5-4, with D possibly matching TRBD1 (6 bases). CDR3 length: 15 amino acids. The V and J ends lost 3 bases and 4 bases respectively, with 14 bases between them. Per germline, CDR1 SGHNT and CDR2 YYREEE (reference sequence). This chain's CDR3 is CASSSDRGPYNEQFF. In nucleotides, the CDR3 is TGTGCCAGCAGCTCGGACAGAGGGCCTTACAATGAGCAGTTCTTC. The variable domain in full, with the rest retrieved from reference TRBV5-4 and TRBJ2-1, is ETGVTQSPTHLIKTRGQQVTLRCSSQSGHNTVSWYQQALGQGPQFIFQYYREEENGRGNFPPRFSGLQFPNYSSELNVNALELDDSALYLCASSSDRGPYNEQFFGPGTRLTVL.

This clone was detected a few times. The genes are TRBV6-5 and TRBJ2-7; TRBD2 matches at 13 bases. The CDR3 has 15 residues. J was trimmed by 4 bases and V by 5 bases; bases with no gene match: 5. Germline-derived CDR1 and CDR2 are MNHEY and SVGAGI. The CDR3 spells CASSTSGGAGYEQYF. The CDR3 DNA reads TGTGCCAGCAGTACTAGCGGGGGGGCCGGGTACGAGCAGTACTTC.

The chain links TRBV2 to TRBJ1-2, with 8 bases identical to TRBD1. Germline assignment: CDR1 SNHLY and CDR2 FYNNEI. J was trimmed by 3 bases and V by 7 bases; bases with no gene match: 4. The CDR3 has 13 amino acids. CDR3 sequence (DNA): TGTGCCAGCACGACAGGGGAGTACTATGGCTACACCTTC. It codes for CASTTGEYYGYTF.

This sequence joins TRBV19 and TRBJ2-3, with 7 bases that match TRBD2. The V segment lost 5 bases and the J segment 6 bases; nucleotides outside the gene matches: 11. The CDR3 sequence is 15 residues long. CDR1 is LNHDA and CDR2 is SQIVND in the germline V gene (reference sequence). In DNA, the CDR3 is TGTGCCAGTAGTGTTCAGCGGGGCCGGGAGGATACGCAGTATTTT. Amino acids: CASSVQRGREDTQYF.

The J gene is TRBJ2-2, the V gene TRBV7-8, with D possibly being TRBD1 (5 bases). Germline V gives CDR1 SGHVS, CDR2 FQNEAQ. The CDR3 has 18 amino acids. V was shortened by 6 bases and J by 2 bases, with 22 bases between the two germline ends. CDR3 nucleotides: TGTGCCAGCAGTTCTATCCTTATGACGACAGATAACACCGGGGAGCTGTTTTTT. Protein: CASSSILMTTDNTGELFF.

The chain employs TRBV2 and TRBJ2-7; TRBD1 agrees at 10 bases. V dropped 5 bases and J dropped 6; count of bases not matched to a gene: 10. Germline V lookup: CDR1 SNHLY, CDR2 FYNNEI. The CDR3 consists of 15 residues. CDR3 nucleotide sequence: TGTGCCAGCAGTCGTAAGGCCGGGACAGGGGTCGAGCAGTACTTC. Residues: CASSRKAGTGVEQYF.

The table lists this clone with a few counts. J is TRBJ2-2 and V is TRBV2; 7 positions agree with TRBD2. The CDR3 is made up of 15 amino acids. CDR1 and CDR2 from the germline V gene are SNHLY and FYNNEI. Trimming cost V 7 bases and J 1 base; bases outside gene matches: 6. CDR3 in amino acids: CASTRKRENTGELFF. CDR3 DNA: TGTGCCAGCACGCGAAAGCGGGAGAACACCGGGGAGCTGTTTTTT.

This clone was counted a single time. The chain is built from TRBV21-1 and TRBJ1-2; the table's D gene call, TRBD1, was not cross checked with the DNA. TRBV21-1 is flagged as a pseudogene. This CDR3 contains 17 residues. The CDR3, as DNA: TGTGCCAGCAGCAAAGGGAGGGACAGGGTTGGTAGAGGCGGCTACACCTTC. Translated: CASSKGRDRVGRGGYTF.

This chain links TRBV4-1 with TRBJ2-7, with TRBD2 identical over 10 bases. V shed 0 bases, J shed 0 bases, and the junction held 5 bases outside the gene matches. This CDR3 contains 17 residues. Germline V gene data show CDR1 as MGHRA and CDR2 as YSYEKL. In DNA form, the CDR3 reads TGCGCCAGCAGCCAAGACCACGAGCGGGAGGGCTCCTACGAGCAGTACTTC. Its translation is CASSQDHEREGSYEQYF.

The gene calls are TRBV4-1 and TRBJ2-2, with D tentatively TRBD2 (5 bases). Trimming stripped 1 base from V and 4 bases from J, with 10 bases between. This CDR3 has 15 amino acids. Germline CDR1 reads MGHRA; CDR2 reads YSYEKL. The CDR3 spells CASSQGGPSTGELFF. CDR3 coding DNA: TGCGCCAGCAGCCAAGGCGGGCCCTCCACCGGGGAGCTGTTTTTT.

V and J are TRBV4-1 and TRBJ1-2; D is unclear. The germline V gene has CDR1 MGHRA and CDR2 YSYEKL. Trimming pared 1 base from V and 7 bases from J, leaving 10 bases between. CDR3 length: 13 amino acids. The CDR3 sequence is CASSQGIGSGYTF. CDR3 in DNA: TGCGCCAGCAGCCAAGGTATTGGGAGTGGCTACACCTTC.